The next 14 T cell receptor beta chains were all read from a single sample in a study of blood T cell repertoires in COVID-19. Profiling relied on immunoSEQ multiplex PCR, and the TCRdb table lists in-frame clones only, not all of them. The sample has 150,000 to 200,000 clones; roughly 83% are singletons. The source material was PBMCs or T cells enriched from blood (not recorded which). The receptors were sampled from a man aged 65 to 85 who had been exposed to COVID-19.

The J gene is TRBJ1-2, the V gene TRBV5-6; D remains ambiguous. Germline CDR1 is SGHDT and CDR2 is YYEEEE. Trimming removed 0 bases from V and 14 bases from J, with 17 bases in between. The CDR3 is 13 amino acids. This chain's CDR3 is CASSLGDRAGSTF. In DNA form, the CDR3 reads TGTGCCAGCAGCTTGGGGGATCGGGCGGGATCTACCTTC.

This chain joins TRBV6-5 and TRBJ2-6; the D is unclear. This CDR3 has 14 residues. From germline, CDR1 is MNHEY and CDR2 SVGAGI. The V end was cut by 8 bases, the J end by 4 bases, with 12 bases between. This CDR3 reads CASRSVPGANVLTF. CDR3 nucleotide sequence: TGTGCCAGCCGTTCGGTGCCGGGGGCCAACGTCCTGACTTTC.

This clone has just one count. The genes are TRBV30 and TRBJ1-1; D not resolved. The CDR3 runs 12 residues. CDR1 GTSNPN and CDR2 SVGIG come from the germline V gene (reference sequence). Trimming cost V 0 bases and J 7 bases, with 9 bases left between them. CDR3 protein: CAWSVSRSEAFF. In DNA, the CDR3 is TGTGCCTGGAGTGTATCCCGGAGTGAAGCTTTCTTT.

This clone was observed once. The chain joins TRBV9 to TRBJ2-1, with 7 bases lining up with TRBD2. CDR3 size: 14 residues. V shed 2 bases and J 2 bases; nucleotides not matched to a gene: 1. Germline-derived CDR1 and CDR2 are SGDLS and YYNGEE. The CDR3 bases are TGTGCCAGCAGCGTCGGACTAGCCTACAATGAGCAGTTCTTC. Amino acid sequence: CASSVGLAYNEQFF. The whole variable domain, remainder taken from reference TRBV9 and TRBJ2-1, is DSGVTQTPKHLITATGQRVTLRCSPRSGDLSVYWYQQSLDQGLQFLIQYYNGEERAKGNILERFSAQQFPDLHSELNLSSLELGDSALYFCASSVGLAYNEQFFGPGTRLTVL.

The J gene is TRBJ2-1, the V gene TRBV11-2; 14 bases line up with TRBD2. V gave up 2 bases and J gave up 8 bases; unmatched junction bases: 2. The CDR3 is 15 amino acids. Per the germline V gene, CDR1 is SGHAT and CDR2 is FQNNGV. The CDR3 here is CASSLPTSGRDEQFF. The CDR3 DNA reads TGTGCCAGCAGCTTACCGACTAGCGGGAGGGATGAGCAGTTCTTC.

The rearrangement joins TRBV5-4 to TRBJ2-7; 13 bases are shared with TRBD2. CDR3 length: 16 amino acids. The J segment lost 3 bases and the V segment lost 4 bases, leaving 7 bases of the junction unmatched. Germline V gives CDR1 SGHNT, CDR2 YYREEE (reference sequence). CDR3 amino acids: CASSGTGTSGNYEQYF. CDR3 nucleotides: TGTGCCAGCAGCGGTACCGGGACTAGCGGGAACTACGAGCAGTACTTC.

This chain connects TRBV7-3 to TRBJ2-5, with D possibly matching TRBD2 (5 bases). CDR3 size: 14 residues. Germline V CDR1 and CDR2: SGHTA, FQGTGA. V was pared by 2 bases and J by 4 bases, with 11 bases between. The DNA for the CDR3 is TGTGCCAGCAGCTTAGAGGGAGCCAGAGAGACCCAGTACTTC. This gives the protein CASSLEGARETQYF.

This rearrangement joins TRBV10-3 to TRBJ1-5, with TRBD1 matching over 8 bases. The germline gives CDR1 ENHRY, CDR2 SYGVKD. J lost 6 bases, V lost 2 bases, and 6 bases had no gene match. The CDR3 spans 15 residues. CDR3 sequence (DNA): TGTGCCATCAGTGAGCCGGACAGGGCCGGTCAGCCCCAGCATTTT. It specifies CAISEPDRAGQPQHF.

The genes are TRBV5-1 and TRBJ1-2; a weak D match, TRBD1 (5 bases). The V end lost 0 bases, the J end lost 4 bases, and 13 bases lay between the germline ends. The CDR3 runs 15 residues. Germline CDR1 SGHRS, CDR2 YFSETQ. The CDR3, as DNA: TGCGCCAGCAGCTTGGCCTGGGGGGGAAGCTATGGCTACACCTTC. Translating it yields CASSLAWGGSYGYTF.

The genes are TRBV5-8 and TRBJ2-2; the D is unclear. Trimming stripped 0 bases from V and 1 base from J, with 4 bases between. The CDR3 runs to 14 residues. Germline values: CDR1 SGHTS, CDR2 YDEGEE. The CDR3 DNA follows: TGTGCCAGCAGCTTGGAACAGAACACCGGGGAGCTGTTTTTT. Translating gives CASSLEQNTGELFF.

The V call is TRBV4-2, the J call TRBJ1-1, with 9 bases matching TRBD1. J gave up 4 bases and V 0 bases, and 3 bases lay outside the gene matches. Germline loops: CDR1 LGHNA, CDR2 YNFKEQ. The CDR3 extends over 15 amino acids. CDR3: CASSQEGTGRTEAFF. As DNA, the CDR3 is TGTGCCAGCAGCCAAGAGGGGACAGGGCGCACTGAAGCTTTCTTT.

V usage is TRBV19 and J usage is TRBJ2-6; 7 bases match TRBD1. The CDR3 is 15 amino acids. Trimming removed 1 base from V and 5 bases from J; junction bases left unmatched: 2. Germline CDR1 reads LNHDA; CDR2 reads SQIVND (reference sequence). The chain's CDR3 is CASSIGQGRANVLTF. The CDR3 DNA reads TGTGCCAGTAGTATAGGACAGGGCAGGGCCAACGTCCTGACTTTC.

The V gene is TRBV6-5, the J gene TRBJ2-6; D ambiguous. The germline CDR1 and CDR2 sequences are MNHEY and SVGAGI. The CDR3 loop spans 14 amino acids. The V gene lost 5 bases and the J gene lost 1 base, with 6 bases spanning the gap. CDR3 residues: CASSQLSGANVLTF. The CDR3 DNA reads TGTGCCAGCAGTCAACTATCTGGGGCCAACGTCCTGACTTTC.

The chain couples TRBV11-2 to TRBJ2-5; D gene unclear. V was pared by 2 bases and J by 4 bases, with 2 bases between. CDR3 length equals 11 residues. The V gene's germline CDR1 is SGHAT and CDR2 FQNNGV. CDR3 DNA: TGTGCCAGCAGCTTACTAGAGACCCAGTACTTC. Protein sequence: CASSLLETQYF. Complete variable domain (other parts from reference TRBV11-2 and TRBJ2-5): EAGVAQSPRYKIIEKRQSVAFWCNPISGHATLYWYQQILGQGPKLLIQFQNNGVVDDSQLPKDRFSAERLKGVDSTLKIQPAKLEDSAVYLCASSLLETQYFGPGTRLLVL.